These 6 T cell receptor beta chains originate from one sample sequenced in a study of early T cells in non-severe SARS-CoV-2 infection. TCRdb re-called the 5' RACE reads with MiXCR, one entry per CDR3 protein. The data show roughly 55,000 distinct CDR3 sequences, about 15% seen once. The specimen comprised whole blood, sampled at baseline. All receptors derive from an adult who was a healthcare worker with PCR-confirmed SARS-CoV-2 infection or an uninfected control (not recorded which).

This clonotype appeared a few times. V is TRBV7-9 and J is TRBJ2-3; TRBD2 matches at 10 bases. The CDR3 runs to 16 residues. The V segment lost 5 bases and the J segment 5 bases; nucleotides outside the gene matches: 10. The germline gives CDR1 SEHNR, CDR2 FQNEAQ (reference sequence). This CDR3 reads CASSPILAGAGDTQYF. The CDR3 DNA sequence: TGTGCCAGCAGCCCAATCCTAGCGGGGGCTGGAGATACGCAGTATTTT.

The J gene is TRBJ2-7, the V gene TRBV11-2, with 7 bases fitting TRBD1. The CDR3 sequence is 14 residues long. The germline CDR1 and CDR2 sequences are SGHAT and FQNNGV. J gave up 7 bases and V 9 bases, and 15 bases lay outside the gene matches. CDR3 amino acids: CARNRGQNPREQYF. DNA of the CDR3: TGTGCCAGGAACCGGGGACAGAACCCTCGGGAGCAGTACTTC.

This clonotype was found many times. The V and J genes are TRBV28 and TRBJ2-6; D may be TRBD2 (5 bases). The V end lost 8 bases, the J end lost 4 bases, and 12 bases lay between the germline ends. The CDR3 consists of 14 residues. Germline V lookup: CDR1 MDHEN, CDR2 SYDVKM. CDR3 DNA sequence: TGTGCCAGCCTCCGGGGTCCCGGGGCCAACGTCCTGACTTTC. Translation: CASLRGPGANVLTF.

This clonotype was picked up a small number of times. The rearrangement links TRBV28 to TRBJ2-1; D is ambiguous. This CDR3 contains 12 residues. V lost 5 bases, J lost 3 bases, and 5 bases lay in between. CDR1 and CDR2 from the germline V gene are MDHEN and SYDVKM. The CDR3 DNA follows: TGTGCCAGCAGTCTGGTCTACAATGAGCAGTTCTTC. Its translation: CASSLVYNEQFF. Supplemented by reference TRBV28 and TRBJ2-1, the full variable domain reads DVKVTQSSRYLVKRTGEKVFLECVQDMDHENMFWYRQDPGLGLRLIYFSYDVKMKEKGDIPEGYSVSREKKERFSLILESASTNQTSMYLCASSLVYNEQFFGPGTRLTVL.

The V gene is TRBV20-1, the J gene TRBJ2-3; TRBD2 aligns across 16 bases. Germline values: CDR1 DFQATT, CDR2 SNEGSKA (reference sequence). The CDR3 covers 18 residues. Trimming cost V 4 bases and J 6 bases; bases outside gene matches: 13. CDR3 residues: CSATGTSGGVMVVDTQYF. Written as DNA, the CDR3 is TGCAGTGCTACAGGGACTAGCGGGGGGGTGATGGTGGTGGATACGCAGTATTTT.

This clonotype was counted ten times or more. The CDR3: CSARLPGISYEQYF. In DNA form, the CDR3 reads TGCAGTGCTAGACTCCCAGGGATAAGCTACGAGCAGTACTTC. The chain is built from TRBV20-1 and TRBJ2-7, with D maybe TRBD1 (5 bases). This CDR3 region has 14 residues. In germline, CDR1 is DFQATT, CDR2 SNEGSKA (reference sequence). The V gene lost 2 bases and the J gene lost 3 bases, with 14 bases spanning the gap.